This is a list of T cell receptor beta chains from one sample in a study of T cell repertoires in cytomegalovirus infection. Via MiXCR, TCRdb re-called the reads, giving one row per CDR3 protein. Seen here are a few hundred thousand distinct CDR3 sequences, approximately 22% observed once, and the top ten hold 18%. The sample consisted of CD8+ T cells from PBMCs. Every receptor here comes from a human donor in good health (CMV status not recorded). Some clones in this sample may be carry-over from other donors' samples. Both conserved end residues are part of each CDR3. Fields, in order: J gene, clone size, V gene, CDR3 protein. A row's size may be missing; if present it is once, few, many or a size class.

>TRBJ2-1|.|TRBV2
CASLTSGGAFGNEQFF
>TRBJ2-7|many|TRBV4-2
CASSQGGRLAPDDYEQYF
>TRBJ2-7|few|TRBV2
CASNMGAFEQYF
>TRBJ1-1|.|TRBV30
CAQAWDRGLDTEAFF
>TRBJ1-1|many|TRBV7-2
CASMDPGQNTEAFF
>TRBJ2-7|.|TRBV20-1
CSAQRGGRGPYEQYF
>TRBJ1-1|many|TRBV6-5
CASSLTLNTEAFF
>TRBJ2-1|.|TRBV20-1
CSASGLAGGPGNEQFF
>TRBJ2-7|.|TRBV29-1
CSGQDFTYKQYF
>TRBJ1-1|few|TRBV7-9
CASMGTGNTEAFF
>TRBJ1-4|many|TRBV7-2
CASSSSPGSEKLFF
>TRBJ2-1|.|TRBV2
CASSWGVQGMYNEQFF
>TRBJ2-2|.|TRBV27
CASSAPGQGIPGELFF
>TRBJ2-6|.|TRBV2
CASQTHSGANVLTF
>TRBJ1-2|few|TRBV20-1
CSAYEYGYTF
>TRBJ1-2|few|TRBV27
CASSTGVPLYGYTF
>TRBJ2-1|.|TRBV7-9
CASSRTYNEQFF
>TRBJ2-5|few|TRBV10-3
CAISDGSQETQYF